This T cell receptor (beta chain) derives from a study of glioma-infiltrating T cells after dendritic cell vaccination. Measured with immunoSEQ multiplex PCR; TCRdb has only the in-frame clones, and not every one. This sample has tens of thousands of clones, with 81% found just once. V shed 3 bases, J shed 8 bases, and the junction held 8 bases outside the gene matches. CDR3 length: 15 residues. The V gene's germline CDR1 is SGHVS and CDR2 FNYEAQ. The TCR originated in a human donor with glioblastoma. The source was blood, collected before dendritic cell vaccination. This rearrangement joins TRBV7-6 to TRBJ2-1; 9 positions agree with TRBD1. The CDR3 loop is CASSFLGQGIHEQFF. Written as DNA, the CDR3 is TGTGCCAGCAGCTTCCTCGGACAGGGGATTCATGAGCAGTTCTTC.